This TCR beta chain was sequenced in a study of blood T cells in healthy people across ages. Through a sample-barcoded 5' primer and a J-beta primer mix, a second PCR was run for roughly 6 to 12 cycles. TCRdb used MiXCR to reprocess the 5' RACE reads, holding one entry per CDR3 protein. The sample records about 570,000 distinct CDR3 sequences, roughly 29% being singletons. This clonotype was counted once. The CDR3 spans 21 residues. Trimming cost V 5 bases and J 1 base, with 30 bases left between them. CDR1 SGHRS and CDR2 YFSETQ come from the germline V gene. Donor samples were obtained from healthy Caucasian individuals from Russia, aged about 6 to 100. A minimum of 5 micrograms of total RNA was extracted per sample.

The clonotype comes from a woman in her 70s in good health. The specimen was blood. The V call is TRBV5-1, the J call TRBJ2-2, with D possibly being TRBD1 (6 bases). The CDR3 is CASRARLGLAAGALNTGELFF. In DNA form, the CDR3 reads TGCGCCAGCAGGGCTCGTTTAGGGCTCGCGGCAGGGGCCCTGAACACCGGGGAGCTGTTTTTT. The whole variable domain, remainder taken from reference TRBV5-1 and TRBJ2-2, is KAGVTQTPRYLIKTRGQQVTLSCSPISGHRSVSWYQQTPGQGLQFLFEYFSETQRNKGNFPGRFSGRQFSNSRSEMNVSTLELGDSALYLCASRARLGLAAGALNTGELFFGEGSRLTVL.